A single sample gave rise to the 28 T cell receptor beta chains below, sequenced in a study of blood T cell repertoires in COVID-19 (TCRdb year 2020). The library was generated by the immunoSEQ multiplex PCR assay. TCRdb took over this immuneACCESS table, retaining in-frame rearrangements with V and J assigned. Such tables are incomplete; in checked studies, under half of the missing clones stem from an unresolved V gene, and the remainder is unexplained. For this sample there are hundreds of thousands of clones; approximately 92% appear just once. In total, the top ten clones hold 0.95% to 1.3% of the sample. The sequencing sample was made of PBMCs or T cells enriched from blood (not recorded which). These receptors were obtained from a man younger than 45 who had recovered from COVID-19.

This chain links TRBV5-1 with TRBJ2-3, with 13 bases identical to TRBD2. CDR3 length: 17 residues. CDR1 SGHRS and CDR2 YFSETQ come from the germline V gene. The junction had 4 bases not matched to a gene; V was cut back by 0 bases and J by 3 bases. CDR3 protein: CASSLVLAGGPTDTQYF. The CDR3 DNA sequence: TGCGCCAGCAGCTTGGTACTAGCGGGAGGGCCGACAGATACGCAGTATTTT.

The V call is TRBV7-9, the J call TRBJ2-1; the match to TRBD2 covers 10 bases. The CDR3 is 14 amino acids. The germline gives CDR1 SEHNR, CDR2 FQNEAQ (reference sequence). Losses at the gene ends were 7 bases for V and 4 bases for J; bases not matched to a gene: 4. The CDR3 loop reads CASTLAGVYNEQFF. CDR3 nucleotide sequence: TGTGCCAGCACTCTAGCGGGAGTGTACAATGAGCAGTTCTTC.

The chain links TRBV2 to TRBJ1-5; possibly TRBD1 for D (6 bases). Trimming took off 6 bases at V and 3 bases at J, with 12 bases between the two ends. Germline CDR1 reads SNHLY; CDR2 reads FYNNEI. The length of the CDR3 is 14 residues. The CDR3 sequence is CASSLDSPNQPQHF. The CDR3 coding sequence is TGTGCCAGCAGCTTGGACAGTCCCAATCAGCCCCAGCATTTT.

CDR3: CASSLDIRGEQYF. The CDR3 nucleotides are TGTGCCAGCAGCTTAGATATCCGGGGTGAGCAGTACTTC. The chain couples TRBV11-1 to TRBJ2-7; the D gene is possibly TRBD2 (5 bases). CDR3 length equals 13 residues. Germline V gene sequence: CDR1 SGHAT, CDR2 FQDESV (reference sequence). Trimming cost V 1 base and J 7 bases, with 11 bases left between them.

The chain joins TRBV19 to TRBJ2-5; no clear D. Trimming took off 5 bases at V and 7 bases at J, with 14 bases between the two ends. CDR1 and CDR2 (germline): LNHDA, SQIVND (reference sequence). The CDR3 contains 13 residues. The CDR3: CASSQGALGTQYF. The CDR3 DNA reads TGTGCCAGTAGTCAAGGAGCCCTAGGGACCCAGTACTTC.

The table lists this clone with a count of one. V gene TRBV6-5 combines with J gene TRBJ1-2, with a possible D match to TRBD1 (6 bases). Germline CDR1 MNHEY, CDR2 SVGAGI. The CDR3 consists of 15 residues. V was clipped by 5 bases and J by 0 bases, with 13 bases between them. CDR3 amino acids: CASSPRQATNYGYTF. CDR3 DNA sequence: TGTGCCAGCAGTCCAAGACAGGCCACTAACTATGGCTACACCTTC.

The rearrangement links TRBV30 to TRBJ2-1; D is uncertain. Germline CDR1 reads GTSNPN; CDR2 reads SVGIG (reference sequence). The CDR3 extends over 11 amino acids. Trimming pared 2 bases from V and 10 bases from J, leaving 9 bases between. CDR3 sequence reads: CAWSTMAEQFF. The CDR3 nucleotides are TGTGCCTGGAGTACTATGGCCGAGCAGTTCTTC.

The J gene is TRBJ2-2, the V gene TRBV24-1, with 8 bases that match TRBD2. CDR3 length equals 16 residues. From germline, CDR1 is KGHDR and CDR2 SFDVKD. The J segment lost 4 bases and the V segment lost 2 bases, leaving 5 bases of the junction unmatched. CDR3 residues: CATSDYAREVTGELFF. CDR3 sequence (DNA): TGTGCCACCAGTGATTACGCGCGGGAGGTCACCGGGGAGCTGTTTTTT.

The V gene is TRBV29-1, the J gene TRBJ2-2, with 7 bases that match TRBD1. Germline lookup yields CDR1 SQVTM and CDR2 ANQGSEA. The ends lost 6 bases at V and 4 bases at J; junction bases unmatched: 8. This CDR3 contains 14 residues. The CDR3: CSVKKQGSTGELFF. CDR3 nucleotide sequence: TGCAGCGTCAAAAAACAGGGGAGCACCGGGGAGCTGTTTTTT.

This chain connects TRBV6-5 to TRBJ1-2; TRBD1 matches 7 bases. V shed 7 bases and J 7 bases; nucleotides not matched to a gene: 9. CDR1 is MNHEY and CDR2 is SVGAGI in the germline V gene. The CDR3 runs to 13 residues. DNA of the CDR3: TGTGCCAGCAACCTAGGACAGGTGACTGGCTACACCTTC. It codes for CASNLGQVTGYTF.

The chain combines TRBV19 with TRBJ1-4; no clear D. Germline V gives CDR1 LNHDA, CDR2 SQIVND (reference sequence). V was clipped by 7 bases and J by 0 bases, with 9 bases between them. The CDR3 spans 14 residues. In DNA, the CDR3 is TGTGCCAGTACGGAGACTGCAACTAATGAAAAACTGTTTTTT. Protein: CASTETATNEKLFF. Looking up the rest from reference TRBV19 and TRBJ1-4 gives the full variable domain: DGGITQSPKYLFRKEGQNVTLSCEQNLNHDAMYWYRQDPGQGLRLIYYSQIVNDFQKGDIAEGYSVSREKKESFPLTVTSAQKNPTAFYLCASTETATNEKLFFGSGTQLSVL.

The CDR3 region has the DNA TGTGCCAGCAGCTTAAGCATCGACTCCTACGAGCAGTACTTC. Translating gives CASSLSIDSYEQYF. V is TRBV11-2 and J is TRBJ2-7; no definite D call. Between the trimmed V and J ends, which lost 2 bases and 0 bases, there was a span of 8 bases. Germline CDR1 and CDR2: SGHAT and FQNNGV. The CDR3 loop spans 14 amino acids.

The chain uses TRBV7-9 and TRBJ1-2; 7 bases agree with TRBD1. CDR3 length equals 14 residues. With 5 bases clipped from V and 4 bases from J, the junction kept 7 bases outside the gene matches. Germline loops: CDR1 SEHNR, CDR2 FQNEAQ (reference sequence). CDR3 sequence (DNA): TGTGCCAGCAGCCCGGAAGGGGGCGGCTATGGCTACACCTTC. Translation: CASSPEGGGYGYTF.

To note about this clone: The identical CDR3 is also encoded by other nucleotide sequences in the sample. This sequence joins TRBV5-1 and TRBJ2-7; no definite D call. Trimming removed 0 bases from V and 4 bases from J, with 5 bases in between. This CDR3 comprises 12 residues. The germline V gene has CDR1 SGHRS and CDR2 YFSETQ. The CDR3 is CASSLGGYEQYF. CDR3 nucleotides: TGCGCCAGCAGCTTGGGAGGTTACGAGCAGTACTTC.

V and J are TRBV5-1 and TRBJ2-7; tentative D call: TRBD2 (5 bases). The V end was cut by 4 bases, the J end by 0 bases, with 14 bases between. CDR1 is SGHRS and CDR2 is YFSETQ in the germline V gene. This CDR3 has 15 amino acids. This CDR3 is CASSVEAGVSYEQYF. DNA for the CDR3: TGCGCCAGCAGCGTGGAGGCCGGGGTCTCCTACGAGCAGTACTTC. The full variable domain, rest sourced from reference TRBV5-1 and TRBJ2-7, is KAGVTQTPRYLIKTRGQQVTLSCSPISGHRSVSWYQQTPGQGLQFLFEYFSETQRNKGNFPGRFSGRQFSNSRSEMNVSTLELGDSALYLCASSVEAGVSYEQYFGPGTRLTVT.

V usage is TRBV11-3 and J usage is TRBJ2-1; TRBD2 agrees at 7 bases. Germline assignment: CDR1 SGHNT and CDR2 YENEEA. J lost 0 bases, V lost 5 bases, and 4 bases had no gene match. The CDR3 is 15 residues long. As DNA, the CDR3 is TGTGCCAGCAGCATGGGGGGGAGCTCCTACAATGAGCAGTTCTTC. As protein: CASSMGGSSYNEQFF.

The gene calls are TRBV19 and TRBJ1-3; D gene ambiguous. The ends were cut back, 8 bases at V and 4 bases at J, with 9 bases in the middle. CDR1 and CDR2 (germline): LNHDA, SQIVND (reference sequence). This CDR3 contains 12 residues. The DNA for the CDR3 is TGTGCCAGTTCCCTCCTGGGAAACACCATATATTTT. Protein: CASSLLGNTIYF.

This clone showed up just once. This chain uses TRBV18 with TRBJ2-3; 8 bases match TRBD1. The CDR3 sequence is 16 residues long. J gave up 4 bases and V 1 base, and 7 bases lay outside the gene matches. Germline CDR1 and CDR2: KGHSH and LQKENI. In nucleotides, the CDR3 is TGTGCCAGCTCACCACGGTATGGACAGGGCCCAGATACGCAGTATTTT. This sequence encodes CASSPRYGQGPDTQYF. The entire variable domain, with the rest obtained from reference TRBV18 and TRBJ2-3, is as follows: NAGVMQNPRHLVRRRGQEARLRCSPMKGHSHVYWYRQLPEEGLKFMVYLQKENIIDESGMPKERFSAEFPKEGPSILRIQQVVRGDSAAYFCASSPRYGQGPDTQYFGPGTRLTVL.

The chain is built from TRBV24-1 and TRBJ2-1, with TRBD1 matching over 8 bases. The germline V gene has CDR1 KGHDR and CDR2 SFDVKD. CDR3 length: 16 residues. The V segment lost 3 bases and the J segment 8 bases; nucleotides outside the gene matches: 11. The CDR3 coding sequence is TGTGCCACCAGTGATCCCAGTCAGGGGGCCCTCTATGAGCAGTTCTTC. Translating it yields CATSDPSQGALYEQFF.

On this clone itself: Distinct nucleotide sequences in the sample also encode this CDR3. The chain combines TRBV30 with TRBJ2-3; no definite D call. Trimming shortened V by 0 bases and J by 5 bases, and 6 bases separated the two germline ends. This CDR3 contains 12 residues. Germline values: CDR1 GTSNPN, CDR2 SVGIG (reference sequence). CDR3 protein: CAWSVAGDTQYF. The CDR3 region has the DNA TGTGCCTGGAGTGTCGCCGGAGATACGCAGTATTTT.

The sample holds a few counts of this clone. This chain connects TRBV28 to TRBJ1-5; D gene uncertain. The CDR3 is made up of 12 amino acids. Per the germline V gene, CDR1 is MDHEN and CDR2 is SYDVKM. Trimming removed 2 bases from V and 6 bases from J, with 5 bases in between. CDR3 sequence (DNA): TGTGCCAGCAGTTTAAGGAGTCAGCCCCAGCATTTT. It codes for CASSLRSQPQHF.

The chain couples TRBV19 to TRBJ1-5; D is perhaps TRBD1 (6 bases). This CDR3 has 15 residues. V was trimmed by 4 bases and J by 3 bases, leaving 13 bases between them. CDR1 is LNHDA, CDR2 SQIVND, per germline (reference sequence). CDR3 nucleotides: TGTGCCAGTAGTAGGCCGGGACAATCCAATCAGCCCCAGCATTTT. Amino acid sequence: CASSRPGQSNQPQHF.

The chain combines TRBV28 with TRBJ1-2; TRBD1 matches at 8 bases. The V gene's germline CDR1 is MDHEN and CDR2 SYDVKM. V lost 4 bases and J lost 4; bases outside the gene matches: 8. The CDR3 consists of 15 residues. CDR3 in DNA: TGTGCCAGCAGTTCGGCGCAGGGGGCCAGCTATGGCTACACCTTC. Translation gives CASSSAQGASYGYTF.

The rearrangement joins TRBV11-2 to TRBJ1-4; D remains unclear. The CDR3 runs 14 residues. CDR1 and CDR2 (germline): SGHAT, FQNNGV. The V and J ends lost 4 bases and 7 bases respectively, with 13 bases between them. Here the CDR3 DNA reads TGTGCCAGCAGCTCCTATCTTTCAGGTGAAAAACTGTTTTTT. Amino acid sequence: CASSSYLSGEKLFF.

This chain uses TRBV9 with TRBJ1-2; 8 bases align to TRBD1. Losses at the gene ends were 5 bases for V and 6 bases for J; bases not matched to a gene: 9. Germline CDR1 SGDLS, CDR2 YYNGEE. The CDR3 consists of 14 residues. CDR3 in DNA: TGTGCCAGCAGTAAGGGCAGGGGGCCGGATGGCTACACCTTC. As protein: CASSKGRGPDGYTF.

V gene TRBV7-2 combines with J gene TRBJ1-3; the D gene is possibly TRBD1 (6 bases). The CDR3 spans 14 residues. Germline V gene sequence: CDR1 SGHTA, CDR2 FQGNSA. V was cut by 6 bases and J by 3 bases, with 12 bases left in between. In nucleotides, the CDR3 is TGTGCCAGCAGTCAGGACAGCTATGGAAACACCATATATTTT. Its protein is CASSQDSYGNTIYF. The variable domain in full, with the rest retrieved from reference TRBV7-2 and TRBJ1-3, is GAGVSQSPSNKVTEKGKDVELRCDPISGHTALYWYRQSLGQGLEFLIYFQGNSAPDKSGLPSDRFSAERTGGSVSTLTIQRTQQEDSAVYLCASSQDSYGNTIYFGEGSWLTVV.

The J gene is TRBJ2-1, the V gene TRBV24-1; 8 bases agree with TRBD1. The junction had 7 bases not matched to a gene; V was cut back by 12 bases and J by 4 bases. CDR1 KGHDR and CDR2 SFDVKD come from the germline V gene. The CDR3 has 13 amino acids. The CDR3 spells CASRDRSYNEQFF. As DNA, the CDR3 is TGTGCCTCCCGGGACAGGTCGTACAATGAGCAGTTCTTC.

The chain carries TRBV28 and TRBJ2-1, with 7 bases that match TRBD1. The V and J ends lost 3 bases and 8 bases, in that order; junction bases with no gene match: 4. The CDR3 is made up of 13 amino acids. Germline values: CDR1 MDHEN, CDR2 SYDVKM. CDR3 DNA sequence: TGTGCCAGCAGTTTCGGACAGGACGATGAGCAGTTCTTC. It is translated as CASSFGQDDEQFF.